These 10 T cell receptor beta chains share one sample of origin, sequenced in a study of CD8 T cells in ankylosing spondylitis (dated by TCRdb to about 2017). No antigen has been assigned to these receptors. The protocol used for the library was 5' RACE. Reads for this sample came from an Illumina HiSeq 2500. TCRdb passed the public sequencing reads through fastp at Q25 and MiXCR, retaining productive beta sequences. One record per CDR3 amino acid sequence lists the most common genes and DNA. The sample records over 450,000 distinct CDR3 sequences, roughly 13% of which are singletons. The top ten hold approximately 7% of the sample. Findings and caveats that apply to the study as a whole: A TCR beta motif of fewer than 10 highly homologous amino acid variants appeared characteristic of blood from ankylosing spondylitis patients.

The sequencing sample was made of blood, either unsorted or a sorted T cell fraction (not recorded which). These TCRs come from a male donor with ankylosing spondylitis.

The V and J genes are TRBV7-8 and TRBJ2-1; D might be TRBD1 (6 bases). The CDR3 length is 15 residues. Trimming removed 1 base at V and 4 bases at J, with 11 bases between. Per germline, CDR1 SGHVS and CDR2 FQNEAQ. CDR3 loop: CASSLGTVDYNEQFF. The CDR3, as DNA: TGTGCCAGCAGCTTAGGGACAGTCGATTACAATGAGCAGTTCTTC.

This clonotype was recorded at least ten times. This chain uses TRBV29-1 with TRBJ2-1; 7 nucleotides agree with TRBD1. This CDR3 comprises 12 residues. Germline V gene data show CDR1 as SQVTM and CDR2 as ANQGSEA. V shed 6 bases, J shed 8 bases, and the junction held 7 bases outside the gene matches. The CDR3 coding sequence is TGCAGCGTCTCAACAGGGGACGATGAGCAGTTCTTC. As protein: CSVSTGDDEQFF.

This chain uses TRBV3-1 with TRBJ2-1; D is possibly TRBD1 or TRBD2 (6 bases each). This CDR3 is built from 16 residues. The V end lost 0 bases, the J end lost 7 bases, and 16 bases lay between the germline ends. Germline V lookup: CDR1 LGHDT, CDR2 YNNKEL (reference sequence). The CDR3 DNA reads TGTGCCAGCAGCCAAGATGCGAGCGGAGGGGGGAATGAGCAGTTCTTC. Translating gives CASSQDASGGGNEQFF.

This clonotype was recorded many times. V and J are TRBV7-2 and TRBJ1-2; D unresolved. V shed 3 bases and J shed 6 bases, with 11 bases lying between them. The CDR3 sequence is 13 residues long. The germline gives CDR1 SGHTA, CDR2 FQGNSA. CDR3: CASSFVEANGYTF. The CDR3 DNA is TGTGCCAGCAGCTTTGTGGAGGCAAATGGCTACACCTTC.

The CDR3, as DNA: TGTGCCTGCACCCCAAGGGGAGTGTCCGAGCAGTACTTC. Amino acids: CACTPRGVSEQYF. The chain joins TRBV7-8 to TRBJ2-7; tentatively, D is TRBD1 or TRBD2 (5 bases each). Between the trimmed V and J ends, which lost 11 bases and 6 bases, there was a span of 20 bases. This CDR3 contains 13 residues. Germline V gives CDR1 SGHVS, CDR2 FQNEAQ.

The sample holds a few counts of this clonotype. The rearrangement joins TRBV9 to TRBJ2-5; D is perhaps TRBD2 (5 bases). CDR3 length: 14 residues. Germline loops: CDR1 SGDLS, CDR2 YYNGEE. V lost 0 bases, J lost 1 base, and 7 bases lay in between. Written as DNA, the CDR3 is TGTGCCAGCAGCGTAGACAGCGGCCAAGAGACCCAGTACTTC. Protein: CASSVDSGQETQYF.

The chain has TRBV3-1 and TRBJ2-7; weak D call: TRBD1 (5 bases). V lost 3 bases, J lost 6 bases, and 18 bases lay in between. This CDR3 comprises 15 residues. Germline V gene sequence: CDR1 LGHDT, CDR2 YNNKEL (reference sequence). The CDR3 loop is CASSQGQVEGGEQYF. The CDR3 coding sequence is TGTGCCAGCAGCCAGGGGCAGGTGGAAGGTGGCGAGCAGTACTTC.

J is TRBJ2-1 and V is TRBV4-1; D perhaps matches TRBD2 (8 bases). Germline V lookup: CDR1 MGHRA, CDR2 YSYEKL. With 1 base removed from V and 3 bases from J, the gap between germline ends came to 22 bases. The CDR3 spans 19 residues. The CDR3 coding sequence is TGCGCCAGCAGCCAAGGCGGGACAGCAACTAGCGGTATCTACAATGAGCAGTTCTTC. Protein: CASSQGGTATSGIYNEQFF.

This clonotype came up a few times. CDR3 in amino acids: CASSESVASGSYEQYF. In DNA form, the CDR3 reads TGTGCCAGCAGTGAAAGTGTGGCTAGCGGGAGTTACGAGCAGTACTTC. The V call is TRBV6-1, the J call TRBJ2-7; 10 bases map to TRBD2. CDR1 and CDR2 (germline): MNHNS, SASEGT. The V and J ends lost 2 bases and 4 bases, in that order; junction bases with no gene match: 8. The CDR3 sequence is 16 residues long.

This chain connects TRBV29-1 to TRBJ1-1, with a tentative D call TRBD1 (6 bases). Germline V lookup: CDR1 SQVTM, CDR2 ANQGSEA. This CDR3 has 14 residues. CDR3 bases: TGCAGTACTGGCGGCTGGGGGCAAAACACTGAAGCTTTCTTT. It is translated as CSTGGWGQNTEAFF.